This TCR beta chain emerged from a study of T cells after yellow fever vaccination. Study results and caveats: From the bulk population, abundant clonotypes could contaminate and appear within FACS-sorted repertoires.

Notes on this clonotype: What it recognizes is unknown.

In TCRdb, the 5' RACE reads were re-called with MiXCR into one record per CDR3 protein. This sample yields about 400,000 distinct CDR3 sequences, of which 11% are seen a single time; roughly 18% belongs to the top ten. This CDR3 comprises 15 residues. The V segment lost 3 bases and the J segment 10 bases; nucleotides outside the gene matches: 7. Germline-derived CDR1 and CDR2 are SGHTA and FQGNSA. Here the sequenced sample was PBMCs, taken on the day of the first yellow fever vaccination. The rearrangement uses TRBV7-2 and TRBJ1-6, with 9 bases fitting TRBD1. The sequence was collected from a man aged 18 to 29 who received the YFV17D yellow fever vaccine. CDR3: CASSLPTGGRSPLHF. The CDR3 DNA reads TGTGCCAGCAGCTTGCCGACAGGGGGACGATCACCCCTCCACTTT.